A selection of T cell receptor beta chains follows, all from one sample in a study of blood T cells in healthy people across ages. TCRdb redid the calling of the 5' RACE reads with MiXCR, one entry per CDR3 protein. The repertoire includes just over 1 million distinct CDR3 sequences, 40% to 55% of them detected once, and around 18% sits in the top ten. Specimen: blood. The source of these receptors is a woman between 55 and 75 years old in good health. CDR3s include the opening cysteine and the closing phenylalanine or tryptophan. Each record gives: J gene, clone size, V gene, D gene, CDR3 DNA, CDR3 protein. The D gene is left open where the match is weak. Size is omitted from some rows. Given values are once, few, many or a class for expanded clones.

j_call: TRBJ2-7; clone_size: few; v_call: TRBV2; d_call: .; cdr3_nt: TGTGCCAGCGTACCCCGGGTTGGTAAATGGCACGAGCAGTACTTC; cdr3_aa: CASVPRVGKWHEQYF
j_call: TRBJ2-7; clone_size: many; v_call: TRBV7-9; d_call: TRBD2; cdr3_nt: TGTGCCAGCAGCCCGGGACTAGCGGGAGGATTATACGAGCAGTACTTC; cdr3_aa: CASSPGLAGGLYEQYF
j_call: TRBJ2-7; clone_size: few; v_call: TRBV20-1; d_call: TRBD1; cdr3_nt: TGCAGTGCTAGAGAGGACAGGTACGAGCAGTACTTC; cdr3_aa: CSAREDRYEQYF
j_call: TRBJ2-3; clone_size: once; v_call: TRBV7-6; d_call: TRBD2; cdr3_nt: TGTGCCAGCAGCACACCCCTAGCGGGAGCTCTGTCGCATACGCAGTATTTT; cdr3_aa: CASSTPLAGALSHTQYF
j_call: TRBJ2-5; clone_size: .; v_call: TRBV20-1; d_call: TRBD1; cdr3_nt: TGCAGTGCTACCACCGGGACAGGGGTTATAGAGACCCAGTACTTC; cdr3_aa: CSATTGTGVIETQYF
j_call: TRBJ2-3; clone_size: .; v_call: TRBV20-1; d_call: TRBD2; cdr3_nt: TGCAGTGCTAGATCTGGCGGGACTAGCGGGAGTGTGGATACGCAGTATTTT; cdr3_aa: CSARSGGTSGSVDTQYF
j_call: TRBJ2-1; clone_size: .; v_call: TRBV7-3; d_call: .; cdr3_nt: TGTGCCAGCAGGTTGAGGGCGCAGAGCAATGAGCAGTTCTTC; cdr3_aa: CASRLRAQSNEQFF
j_call: TRBJ2-7; clone_size: .; v_call: TRBV9; d_call: .; cdr3_nt: TGTGCCAGCAGCGTAGCTATAGCTAGCGAGGGAGACGAGCAGTACTTC; cdr3_aa: CASSVAIASEGDEQYF
j_call: TRBJ1-6; clone_size: few; v_call: TRBV12-3/TRBV12-4; d_call: TRBD1; cdr3_nt: TGTGCCAGCGCTACAGGGGGGAATTCACCCCTCCACTTT; cdr3_aa: CASATGGNSPLHF
j_call: TRBJ1-2; clone_size: .; v_call: TRBV2; d_call: .; cdr3_nt: TGTGCCAGCAGTGATCTGGGGGGGACACCTTTCAGTGGCTACACCTTC; cdr3_aa: CASSDLGGTPFSGYTF
j_call: TRBJ2-1; clone_size: .; v_call: TRBV11-2; d_call: .; cdr3_nt: TGTACCAGCAGTCTATCGGCAGACAGAAATGAGCAGTTCTTC; cdr3_aa: CTSSLSADRNEQFF
j_call: TRBJ1-2; clone_size: .; v_call: TRBV12-3/TRBV12-4; d_call: .; cdr3_nt: TGTGCCAGCAGTTTAAACACAGGCAGCTATGGCTACACCTTC; cdr3_aa: CASSLNTGSYGYTF
j_call: TRBJ1-5; clone_size: .; v_call: TRBV27; d_call: .; cdr3_nt: TGTGCCAGCAGTCCGACAGGAGGCCGTGGGAGCAATCAGCCCCAGCATTTT; cdr3_aa: CASSPTGGRGSNQPQHF
j_call: TRBJ1-1; clone_size: .; v_call: TRBV5-1; d_call: .; cdr3_nt: TGCGCCAGCAGCTTGGTGGAGGGATCTCCTGAAGCTTTCTTT; cdr3_aa: CASSLVEGSPEAFF
j_call: TRBJ2-5; clone_size: .; v_call: TRBV5-1; d_call: .; cdr3_nt: TGCGCCAGCAGCTCCGCGGGGGAGACCCAGTACTTC; cdr3_aa: CASSSAGETQYF
j_call: TRBJ2-2; clone_size: few; v_call: TRBV12-3/TRBV12-4; d_call: .; cdr3_nt: TGTGCCAGCAGTCCCCAGGGACACTACACCGGGGAGCTGTTTTTT; cdr3_aa: CASSPQGHYTGELFF
j_call: TRBJ1-1; clone_size: once; v_call: TRBV27; d_call: TRBD1; cdr3_nt: TGTGCCAGCAGCCGACCAGGGGGCGCGATGACTGAAGCTTTCTTT; cdr3_aa: CASSRPGGAMTEAFF